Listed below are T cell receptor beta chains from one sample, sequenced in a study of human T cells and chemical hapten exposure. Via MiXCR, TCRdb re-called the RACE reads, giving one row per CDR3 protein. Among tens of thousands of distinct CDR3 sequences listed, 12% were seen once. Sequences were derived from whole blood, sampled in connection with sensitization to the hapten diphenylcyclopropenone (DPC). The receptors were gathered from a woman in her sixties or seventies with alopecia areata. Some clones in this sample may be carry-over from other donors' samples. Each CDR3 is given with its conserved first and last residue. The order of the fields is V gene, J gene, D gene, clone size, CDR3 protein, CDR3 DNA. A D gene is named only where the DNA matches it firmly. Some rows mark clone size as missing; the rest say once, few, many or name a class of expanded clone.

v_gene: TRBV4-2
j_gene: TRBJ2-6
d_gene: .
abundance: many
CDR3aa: CASSQELSRGSGANVLTF
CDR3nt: TGTGCCAGCAGCCAAGAGCTCTCGAGGGGGTCTGGGGCCAACGTCCTGACTTTC

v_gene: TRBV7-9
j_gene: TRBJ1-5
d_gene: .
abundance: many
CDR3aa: CASSLALSRGDGNQPQHF
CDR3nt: TGTGCCAGCAGCTTAGCGCTGTCTCGGGGCGACGGCAATCAGCCCCAGCATTTT

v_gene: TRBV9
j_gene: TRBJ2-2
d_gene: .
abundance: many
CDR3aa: CASSEPPDTGELFF
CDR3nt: TGTGCCAGCAGCGAGCCCCCGGACACCGGGGAGCTGTTTTTT

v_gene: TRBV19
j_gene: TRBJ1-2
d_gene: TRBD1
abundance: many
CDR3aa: CASSGGQLYGYTF
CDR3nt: TGTGCCAGTAGTGGGGGACAGCTCTATGGCTACACCTTC

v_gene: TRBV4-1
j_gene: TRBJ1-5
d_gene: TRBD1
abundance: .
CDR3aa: CASSQAGQSGPGNQPQHF
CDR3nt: TGCGCCAGCAGCCAAGCGGGACAGTCAGGCCCTGGCAATCAGCCCCAGCATTTT

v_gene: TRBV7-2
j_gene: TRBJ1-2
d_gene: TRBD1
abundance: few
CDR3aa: CASSQGQDGPYTF
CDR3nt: TGTGCCAGCAGCCAAGGACAGGACGGCCCCTACACCTTC

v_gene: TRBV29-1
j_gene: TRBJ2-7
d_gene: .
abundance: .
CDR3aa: CSVKTGPYEQYF
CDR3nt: TGCAGCGTTAAAACAGGGCCCTACGAGCAGTACTTC

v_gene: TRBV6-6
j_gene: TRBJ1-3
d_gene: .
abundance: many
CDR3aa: CASSNRPSGGFGNTIYF
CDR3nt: TGTGCCAGCAGTAACCGGCCGTCTGGGGGTTTTGGAAACACCATATATTTT

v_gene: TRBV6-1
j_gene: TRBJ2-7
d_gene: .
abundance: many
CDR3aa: CASRARDRGSYEQYF
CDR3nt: TGTGCCAGCAGGGCCCGGGACCGGGGCTCCTACGAGCAGTACTTC

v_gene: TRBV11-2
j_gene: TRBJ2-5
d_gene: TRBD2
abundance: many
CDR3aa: CASSLGTSGGVQETQYF
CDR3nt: TGTGCCAGCAGCTTAGGAACTAGCGGGGGGGTTCAAGAGACCCAGTACTTC

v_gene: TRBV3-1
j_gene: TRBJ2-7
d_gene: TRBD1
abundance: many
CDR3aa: CASSPDRDYEQYF
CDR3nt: TGTGCCAGCAGCCCTGACAGGGACTACGAGCAGTACTTC

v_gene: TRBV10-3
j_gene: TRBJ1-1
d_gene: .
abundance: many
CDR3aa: CAISVGTPPEAFF
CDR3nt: TGTGCCATCAGTGTAGGGACACCCCCTGAAGCTTTCTTT

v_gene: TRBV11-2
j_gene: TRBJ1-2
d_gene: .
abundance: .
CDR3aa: CASSLDLAANYGYTF
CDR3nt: TGTGCCAGCAGCTTAGATCTAGCAGCTAACTATGGCTACACCTTC

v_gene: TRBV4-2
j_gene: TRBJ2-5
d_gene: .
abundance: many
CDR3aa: CASSLDSMETQYF
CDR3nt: TGTGCCAGCAGCCTTGATTCCATGGAGACCCAGTACTTC

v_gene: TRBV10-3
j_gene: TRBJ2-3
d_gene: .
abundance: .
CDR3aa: CAISDRGSDTQYF
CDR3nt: TGTGCCATCAGTGATCGGGGTTCAGATACGCAGTATTTT

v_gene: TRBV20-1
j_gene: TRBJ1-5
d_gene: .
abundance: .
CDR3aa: CSAYPRGSNQPQHF
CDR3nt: TGCAGTGCTTACCCCCGGGGAAGCAATCAGCCCCAGCATTTT

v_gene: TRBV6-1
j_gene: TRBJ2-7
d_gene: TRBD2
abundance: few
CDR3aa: CASTTSGVWSYEQYF
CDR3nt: TGTGCCAGCACCACTAGCGGGGTATGGTCCTACGAGCAGTACTTC

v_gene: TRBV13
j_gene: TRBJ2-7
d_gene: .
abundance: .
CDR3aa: CASSSRQVSYEQYF
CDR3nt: TGTGCCAGCAGCTCCAGACAGGTCTCCTACGAGCAGTACTTC

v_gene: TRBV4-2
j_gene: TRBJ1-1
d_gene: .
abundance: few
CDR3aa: CASSQELGQRNTEAFF
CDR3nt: TGTGCCAGCAGCCAAGAGCTCGGACAGCGGAACACTGAAGCTTTCTTT

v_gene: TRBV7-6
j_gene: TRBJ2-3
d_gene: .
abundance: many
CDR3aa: CASSLTGSTDTQYF
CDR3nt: TGTGCCAGCAGCTTAACTGGGAGCACAGATACGCAGTATTTT

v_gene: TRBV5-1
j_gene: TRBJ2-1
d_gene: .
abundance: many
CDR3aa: CASSLVLGGAYNEQFF
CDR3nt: TGCGCCAGTTCCCTCGTTCTAGGCGGGGCGTACAATGAGCAGTTCTTC

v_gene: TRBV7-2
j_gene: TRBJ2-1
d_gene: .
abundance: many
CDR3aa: CASSYRNRVNEQFF
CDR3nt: TGTGCCAGCAGCTACCGGAACAGGGTTAATGAGCAGTTCTTC

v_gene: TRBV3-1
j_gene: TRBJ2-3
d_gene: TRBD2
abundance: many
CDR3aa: CASSPGLAPGTDTQYF
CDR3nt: TGTGCCAGCAGCCCGGGACTAGCCCCGGGCACAGATACGCAGTATTTT

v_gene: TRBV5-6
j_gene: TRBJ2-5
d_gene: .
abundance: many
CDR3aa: CASSRQGETQYF
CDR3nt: TGTGCCAGCAGCAGGCAGGGAGAGACCCAGTACTTC

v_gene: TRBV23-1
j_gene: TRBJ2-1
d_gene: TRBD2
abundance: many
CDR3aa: CASSQSGTSGGITYNEQFF
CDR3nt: TGCGCCAGCAGTCAATCCGGGACTAGCGGGGGGATCACCTACAATGAGCAGTTCTTC